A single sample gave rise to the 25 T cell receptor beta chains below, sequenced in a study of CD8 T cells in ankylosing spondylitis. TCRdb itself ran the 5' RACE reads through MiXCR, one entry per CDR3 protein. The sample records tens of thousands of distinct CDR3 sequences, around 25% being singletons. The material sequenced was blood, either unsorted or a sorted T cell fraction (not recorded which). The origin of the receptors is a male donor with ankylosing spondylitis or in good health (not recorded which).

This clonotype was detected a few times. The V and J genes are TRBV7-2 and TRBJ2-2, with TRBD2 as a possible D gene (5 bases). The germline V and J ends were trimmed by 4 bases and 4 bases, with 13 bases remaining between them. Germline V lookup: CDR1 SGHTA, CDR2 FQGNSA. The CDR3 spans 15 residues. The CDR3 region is CASSSMPRGTGELFF. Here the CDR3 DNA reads TGTGCCAGCAGCTCAATGCCCCGGGGCACCGGGGAGCTGTTTTTT.

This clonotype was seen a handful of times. CDR3 DNA: TGCGCCAGCAGCGTGACTAGCGGGAGGGCGAATGAGCAGTTCTTC. This gives the protein CASSVTSGRANEQFF. The chain joins TRBV5-1 to TRBJ2-1; 14 bases line up with TRBD2. CDR1 and CDR2 (germline): SGHRS, YFSETQ. Trimming removed 4 bases from V and 7 bases from J; junction bases left unmatched: 4. The CDR3 is 15 amino acids.

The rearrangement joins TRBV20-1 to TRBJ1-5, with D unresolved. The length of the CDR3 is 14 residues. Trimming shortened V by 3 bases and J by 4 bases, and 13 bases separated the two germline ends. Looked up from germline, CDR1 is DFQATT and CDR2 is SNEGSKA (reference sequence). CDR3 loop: CSASTGSPNQPQHF. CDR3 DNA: TGCAGTGCTAGTACGGGCTCCCCGAATCAGCCCCAGCATTTT.

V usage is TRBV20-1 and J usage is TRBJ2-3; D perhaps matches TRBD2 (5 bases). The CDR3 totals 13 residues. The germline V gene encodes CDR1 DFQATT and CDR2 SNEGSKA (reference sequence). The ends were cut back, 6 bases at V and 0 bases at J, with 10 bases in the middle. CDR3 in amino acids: CSAMGESTDTQYF. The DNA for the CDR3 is TGCAGTGCGATGGGAGAGAGCACAGATACGCAGTATTTT.

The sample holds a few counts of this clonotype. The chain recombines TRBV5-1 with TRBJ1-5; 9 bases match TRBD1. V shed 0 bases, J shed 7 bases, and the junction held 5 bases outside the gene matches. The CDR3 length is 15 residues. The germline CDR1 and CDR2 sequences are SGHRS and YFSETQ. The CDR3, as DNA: TGCGCCAGCAGCTTGGGACAGGGGGTTGGGCAGCCCCAGCATTTT. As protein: CASSLGQGVGQPQHF.

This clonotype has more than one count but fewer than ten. The CDR3 nucleotides read TGCGCCAGCAGCCCAGGGGGTTTCAATGAGCAGTTCTTC. Protein product: CASSPGGFNEQFF. The genes are TRBV5-1 and TRBJ2-1, with 7 bases that match TRBD1. J gave up 6 bases and V 4 bases, and 4 bases lay outside the gene matches. The CDR3 covers 13 residues. Germline V CDR1 and CDR2: SGHRS, YFSETQ.

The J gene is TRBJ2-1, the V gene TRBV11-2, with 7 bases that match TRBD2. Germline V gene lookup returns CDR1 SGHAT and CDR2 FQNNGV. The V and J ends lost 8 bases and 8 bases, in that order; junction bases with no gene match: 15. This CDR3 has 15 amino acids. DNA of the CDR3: TGTGCCAGCCTCGTGGGGTGGGGGGGAGGCGATGAGCAGTTCTTC. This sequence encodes CASLVGWGGGDEQFF.

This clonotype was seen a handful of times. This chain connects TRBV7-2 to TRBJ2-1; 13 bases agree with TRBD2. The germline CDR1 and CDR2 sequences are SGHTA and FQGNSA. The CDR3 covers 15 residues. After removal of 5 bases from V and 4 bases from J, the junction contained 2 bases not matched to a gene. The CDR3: CASSATSGGYNEQFF. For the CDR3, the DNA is TGTGCCAGCAGCGCGACTAGCGGGGGGTACAATGAGCAGTTCTTC.

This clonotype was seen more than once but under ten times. The CDR3 DNA reads as TGTGCCAGCAGTTACGCAGGGAACACTGAAGCTTTCTTT. It codes for CASSYAGNTEAFF. This sequence joins TRBV6-5 and TRBJ1-1, with no clear D. The CDR3 contains 13 residues. With 2 bases removed from V and 1 base from J, the gap between germline ends came to 5 bases. Germline V gene data show CDR1 as MNHEY and CDR2 as SVGAGI.

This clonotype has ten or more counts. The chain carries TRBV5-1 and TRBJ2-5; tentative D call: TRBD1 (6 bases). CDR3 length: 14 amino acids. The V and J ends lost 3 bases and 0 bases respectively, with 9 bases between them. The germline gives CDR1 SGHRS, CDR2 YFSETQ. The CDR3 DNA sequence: TGCGCCAGCAGCTCCGGACAGTACCAAGAGACCCAGTACTTC. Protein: CASSSGQYQETQYF.

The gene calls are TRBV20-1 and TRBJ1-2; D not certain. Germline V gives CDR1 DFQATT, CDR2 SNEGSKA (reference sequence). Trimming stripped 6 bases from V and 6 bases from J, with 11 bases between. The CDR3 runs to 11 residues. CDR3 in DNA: TGCAGTGCCCACGGGGTAAATGGCTACACCTTC. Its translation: CSAHGVNGYTF.

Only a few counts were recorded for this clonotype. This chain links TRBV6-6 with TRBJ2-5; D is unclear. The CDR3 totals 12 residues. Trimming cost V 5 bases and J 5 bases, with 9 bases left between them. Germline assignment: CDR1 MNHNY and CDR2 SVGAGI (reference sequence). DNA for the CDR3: TGTGCCAGCAGTGGGATGGGGGAGACCCAGTACTTC. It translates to CASSGMGETQYF.

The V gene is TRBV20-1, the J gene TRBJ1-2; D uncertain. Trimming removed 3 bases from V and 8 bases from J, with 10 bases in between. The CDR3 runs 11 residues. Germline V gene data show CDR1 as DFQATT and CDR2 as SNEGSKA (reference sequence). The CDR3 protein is CSAREARGYTF. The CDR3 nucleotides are TGCAGTGCTAGGGAGGCGCGCGGCTACACCTTC.

The CDR3 loop is CASSWGAGRSTGELFF. The CDR3, as DNA: TGCGCCAGCAGTTGGGGGGCCGGGAGAAGCACCGGGGAGCTGTTTTTT. V is TRBV5-1 and J is TRBJ2-2; D may be TRBD1 or TRBD2 (6 bases each). Deletions cut 5 bases from V and 4 bases from J, with 18 bases between. There are 16 residues in the CDR3. Germline CDR1 and CDR2: SGHRS and YFSETQ.

CDR3 residues: CASTSSTGVGYTF. The CDR3 DNA follows: TGCGCCAGCACCTCGAGTACAGGGGTCGGCTACACCTTC. The chain has TRBV5-1 and TRBJ1-2; 7 bases are a match to TRBD1. The V gene end was trimmed by 6 bases and the J gene end by 8 bases; junction bases not matched to a gene: 10. CDR1 and CDR2 from the germline V gene are SGHRS and YFSETQ. The CDR3 runs 13 residues.

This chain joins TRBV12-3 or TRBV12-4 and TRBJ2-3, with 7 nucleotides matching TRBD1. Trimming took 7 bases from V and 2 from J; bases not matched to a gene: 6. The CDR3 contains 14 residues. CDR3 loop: CASKTGISTDTQYF. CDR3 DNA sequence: TGTGCCAGCAAGACAGGGATTTCCACAGATACGCAGTATTTT.

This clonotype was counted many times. The CDR3 nucleotides read TGTGCCAGCAGCTTAGGGGGTGGGACTGAAGCTTTCTTT. It translates to CASSLGGGTEAFF. The chain joins TRBV7-9 to TRBJ1-1; D unclear. Germline V gene sequence: CDR1 SEHNR, CDR2 FQNEAQ (reference sequence). The V end was cut by 1 base, the J end by 5 bases, with 8 bases between. CDR3 length equals 13 residues.

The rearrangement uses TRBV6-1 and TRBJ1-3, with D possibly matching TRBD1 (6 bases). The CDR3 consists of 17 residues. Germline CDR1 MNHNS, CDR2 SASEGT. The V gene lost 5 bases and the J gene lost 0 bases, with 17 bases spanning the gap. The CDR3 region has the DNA TGTGCCAGCAGTCCTACCACAGGGACCGCCTCTGGAAACACCATATATTTT. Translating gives CASSPTTGTASGNTIYF.

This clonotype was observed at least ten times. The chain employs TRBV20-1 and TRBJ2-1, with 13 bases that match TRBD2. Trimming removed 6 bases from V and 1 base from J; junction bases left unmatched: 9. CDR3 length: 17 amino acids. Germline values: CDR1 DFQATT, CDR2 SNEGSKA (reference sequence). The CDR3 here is CSAWTSGSSYSYNEQFF. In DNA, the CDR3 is TGCAGTGCCTGGACTAGCGGGAGTTCTTATTCCTACAATGAGCAGTTCTTC.

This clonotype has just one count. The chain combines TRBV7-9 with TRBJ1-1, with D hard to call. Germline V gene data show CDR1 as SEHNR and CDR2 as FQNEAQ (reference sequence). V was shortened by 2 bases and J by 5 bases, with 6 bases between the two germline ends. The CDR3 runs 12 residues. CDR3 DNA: TGTGCCAGCAGCTTACCCCAGACTGAAGCTTTCTTT. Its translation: CASSLPQTEAFF.

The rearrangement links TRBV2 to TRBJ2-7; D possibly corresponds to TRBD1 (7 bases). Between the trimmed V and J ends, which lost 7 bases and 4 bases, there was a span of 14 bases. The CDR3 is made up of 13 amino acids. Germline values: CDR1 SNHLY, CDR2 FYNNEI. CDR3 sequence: CASIEAGGYEQYF. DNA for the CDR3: TGTGCCAGCATAGAGGCAGGGGGGTACGAGCAGTACTTC.

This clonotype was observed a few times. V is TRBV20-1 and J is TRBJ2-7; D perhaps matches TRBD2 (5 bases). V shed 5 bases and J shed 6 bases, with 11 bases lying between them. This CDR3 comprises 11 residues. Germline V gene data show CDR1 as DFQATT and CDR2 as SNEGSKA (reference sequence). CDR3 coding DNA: TGCAGTGCTTTAGCGTCGGCCGAGCAGTACTTC. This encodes CSALASAEQYF.

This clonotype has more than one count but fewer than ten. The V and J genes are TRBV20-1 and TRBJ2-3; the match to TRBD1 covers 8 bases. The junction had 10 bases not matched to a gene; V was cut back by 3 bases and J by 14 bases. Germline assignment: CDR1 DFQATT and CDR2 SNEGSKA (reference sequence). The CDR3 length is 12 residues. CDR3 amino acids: CSARAPGQEGYF. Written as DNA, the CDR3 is TGCAGTGCTAGGGCACCGGGACAGGAAGGGTATTTT.

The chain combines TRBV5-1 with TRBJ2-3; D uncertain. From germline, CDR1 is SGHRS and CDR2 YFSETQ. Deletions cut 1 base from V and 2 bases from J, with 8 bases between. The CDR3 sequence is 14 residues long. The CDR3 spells CASSLNGNTDTQYF. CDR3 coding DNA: TGCGCCAGCAGCTTGAACGGAAACACAGATACGCAGTATTTT.

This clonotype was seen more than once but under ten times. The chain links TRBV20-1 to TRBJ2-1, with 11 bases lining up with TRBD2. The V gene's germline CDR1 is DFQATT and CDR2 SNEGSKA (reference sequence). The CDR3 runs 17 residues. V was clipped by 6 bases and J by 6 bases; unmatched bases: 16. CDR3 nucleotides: TGCAGTGCGTCCGGGACTAGCGGTGATCTCGTACGCAATGAGCAGTTCTTC. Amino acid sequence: CSASGTSGDLVRNEQFF.